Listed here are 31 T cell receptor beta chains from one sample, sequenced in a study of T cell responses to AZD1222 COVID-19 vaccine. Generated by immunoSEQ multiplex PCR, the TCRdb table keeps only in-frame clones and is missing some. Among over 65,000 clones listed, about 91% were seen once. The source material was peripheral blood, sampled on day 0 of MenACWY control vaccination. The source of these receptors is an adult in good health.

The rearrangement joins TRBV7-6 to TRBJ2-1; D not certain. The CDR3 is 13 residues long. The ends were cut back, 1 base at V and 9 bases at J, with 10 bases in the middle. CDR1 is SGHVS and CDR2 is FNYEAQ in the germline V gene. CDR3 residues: CASSLEIGIEQFF. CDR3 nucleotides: TGTGCCAGCAGCTTAGAGATAGGGATTGAGCAGTTCTTC.

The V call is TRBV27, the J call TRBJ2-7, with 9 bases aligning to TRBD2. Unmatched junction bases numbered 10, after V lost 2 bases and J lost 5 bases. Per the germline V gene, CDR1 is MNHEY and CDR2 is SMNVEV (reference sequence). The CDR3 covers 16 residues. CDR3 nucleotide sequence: TGTGCCAGCAGTTTAGCCCCCTATAGCGGGAGAAACGAGCAGTACTTC. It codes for CASSLAPYSGRNEQYF.

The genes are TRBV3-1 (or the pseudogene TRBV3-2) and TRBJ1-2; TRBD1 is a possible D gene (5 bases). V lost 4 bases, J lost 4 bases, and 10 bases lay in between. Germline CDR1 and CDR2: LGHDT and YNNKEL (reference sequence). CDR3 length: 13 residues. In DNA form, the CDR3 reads TGTGCCAGCAGCCCGACAGAGAGCTATGGCTACACCTTC. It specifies CASSPTESYGYTF.

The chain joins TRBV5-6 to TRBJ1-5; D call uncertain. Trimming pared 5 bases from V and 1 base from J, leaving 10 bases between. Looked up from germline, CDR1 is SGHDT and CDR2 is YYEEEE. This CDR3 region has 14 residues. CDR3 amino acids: CASRESGSNQPQHF. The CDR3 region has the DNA TGTGCCAGCAGAGAATCAGGAAGCAATCAGCCCCAGCATTTT.

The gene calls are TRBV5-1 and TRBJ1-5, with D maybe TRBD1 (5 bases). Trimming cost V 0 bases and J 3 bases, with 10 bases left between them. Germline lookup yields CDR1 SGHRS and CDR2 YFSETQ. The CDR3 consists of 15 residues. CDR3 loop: CASSLGGVANQPQHF. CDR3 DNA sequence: TGCGCCAGCAGCTTGGGAGGGGTTGCCAATCAGCCCCAGCATTTT.

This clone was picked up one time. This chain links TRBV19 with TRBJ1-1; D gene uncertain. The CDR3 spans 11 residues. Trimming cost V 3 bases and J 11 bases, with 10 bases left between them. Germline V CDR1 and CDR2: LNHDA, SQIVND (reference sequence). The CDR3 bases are TGTGCCAGTAGTATTTCGCGGCGGGCTTTCTTT. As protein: CASSISRRAFF.

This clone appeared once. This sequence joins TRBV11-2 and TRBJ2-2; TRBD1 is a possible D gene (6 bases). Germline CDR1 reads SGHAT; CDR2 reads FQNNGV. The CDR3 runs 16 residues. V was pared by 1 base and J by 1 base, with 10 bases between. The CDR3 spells CASSLVTGMNTGELFF. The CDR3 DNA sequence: TGTGCCAGCAGCTTAGTTACAGGGATGAACACCGGGGAGCTGTTTTTT.

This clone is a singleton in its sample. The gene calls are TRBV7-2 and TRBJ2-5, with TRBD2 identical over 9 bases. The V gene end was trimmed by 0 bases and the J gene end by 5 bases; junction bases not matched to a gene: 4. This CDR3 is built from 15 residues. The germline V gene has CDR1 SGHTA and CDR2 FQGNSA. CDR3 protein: CASSLASGSWETQYF. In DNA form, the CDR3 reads TGTGCCAGCAGCTTAGCTAGCGGGAGTTGGGAGACCCAGTACTTC. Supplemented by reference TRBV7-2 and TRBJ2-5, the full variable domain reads GAGVSQSPSNKVTEKGKDVELRCDPISGHTALYWYRQSLGQGLEFLIYFQGNSAPDKSGLPSDRFSAERTGGSVSTLTIQRTQQEDSAVYLCASSLASGSWETQYFGPGTRLLVL.

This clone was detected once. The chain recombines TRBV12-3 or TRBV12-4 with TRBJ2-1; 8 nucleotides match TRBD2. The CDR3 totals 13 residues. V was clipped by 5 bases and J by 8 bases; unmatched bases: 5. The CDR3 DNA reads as TGTGCCAGCAGTCATGGACTAGCCTATGAGCAGTTCTTC. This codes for CASSHGLAYEQFF.

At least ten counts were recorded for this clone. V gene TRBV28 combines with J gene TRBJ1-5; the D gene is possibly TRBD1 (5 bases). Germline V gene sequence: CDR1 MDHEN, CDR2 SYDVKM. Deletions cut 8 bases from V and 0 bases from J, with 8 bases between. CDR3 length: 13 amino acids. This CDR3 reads CASGGNSNQPQHF. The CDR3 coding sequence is TGTGCCAGCGGGGGAAATAGCAATCAGCCCCAGCATTTT.

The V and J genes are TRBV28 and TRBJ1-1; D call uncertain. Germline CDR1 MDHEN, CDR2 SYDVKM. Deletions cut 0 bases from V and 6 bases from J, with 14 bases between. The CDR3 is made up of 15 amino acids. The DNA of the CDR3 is TGTGCCAGCAGTTTATGGGCCAGTGAAGTGGCTGAAGCTTTCTTT. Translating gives CASSLWASEVAEAFF.

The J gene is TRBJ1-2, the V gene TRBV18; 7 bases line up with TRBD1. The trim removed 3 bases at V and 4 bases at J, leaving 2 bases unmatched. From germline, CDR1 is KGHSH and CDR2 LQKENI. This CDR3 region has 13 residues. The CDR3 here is CASSPGQIYGYTF. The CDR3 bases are TGTGCCAGCTCACCGGGACAGATCTATGGCTACACCTTC. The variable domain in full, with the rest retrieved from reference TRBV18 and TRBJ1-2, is NAGVMQNPRHLVRRRGQEARLRCSPMKGHSHVYWYRQLPEEGLKFMVYLQKENIIDESGMPKERFSAEFPKEGPSILRIQQVVRGDSAAYFCASSPGQIYGYTFGSGTRLTVV.

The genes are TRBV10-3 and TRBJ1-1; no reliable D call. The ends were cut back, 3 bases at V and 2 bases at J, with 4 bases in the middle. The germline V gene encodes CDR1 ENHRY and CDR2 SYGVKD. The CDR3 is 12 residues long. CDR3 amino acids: CAISDTNTEAFF. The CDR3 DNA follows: TGTGCCATCAGTGACACAAACACTGAAGCTTTCTTT.

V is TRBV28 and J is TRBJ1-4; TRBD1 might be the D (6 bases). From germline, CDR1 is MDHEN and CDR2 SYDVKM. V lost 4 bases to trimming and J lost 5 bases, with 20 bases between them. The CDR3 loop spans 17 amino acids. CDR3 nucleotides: TGTGCCAGCAGTTCACAGGGTGGGCGGGTACTAAATGAAAAACTGTTTTTT. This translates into CASSSQGGRVLNEKLFF.

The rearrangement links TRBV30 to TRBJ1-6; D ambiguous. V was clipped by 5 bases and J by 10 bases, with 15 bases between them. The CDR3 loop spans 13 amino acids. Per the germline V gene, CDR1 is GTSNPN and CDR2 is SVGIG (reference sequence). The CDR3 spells CAWARGDRSPLHF. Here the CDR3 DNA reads TGTGCCTGGGCTCGCGGGGATAGGTCACCCCTCCACTTT.

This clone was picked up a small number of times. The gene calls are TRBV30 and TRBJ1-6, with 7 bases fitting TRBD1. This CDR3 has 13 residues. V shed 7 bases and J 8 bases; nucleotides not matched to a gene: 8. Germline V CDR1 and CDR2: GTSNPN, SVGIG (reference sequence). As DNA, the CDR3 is TGTGCCTCGAGGGACAGACAAGATTCACCCCTCCACTTT. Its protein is CASRDRQDSPLHF.

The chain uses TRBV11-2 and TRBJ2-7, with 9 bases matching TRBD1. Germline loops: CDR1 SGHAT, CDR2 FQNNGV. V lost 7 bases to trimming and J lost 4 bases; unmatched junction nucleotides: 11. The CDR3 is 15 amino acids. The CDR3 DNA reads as TGTGCCAGCACCGCCCCCGGACAGGGGTCGTACGAGCAGTACTTC. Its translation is CASTAPGQGSYEQYF.

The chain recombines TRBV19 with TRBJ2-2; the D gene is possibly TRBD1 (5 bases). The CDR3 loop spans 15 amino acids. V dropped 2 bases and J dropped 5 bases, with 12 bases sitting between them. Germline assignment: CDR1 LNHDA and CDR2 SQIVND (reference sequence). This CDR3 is CASSIQGSLTGELFF. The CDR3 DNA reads TGTGCCAGTAGTATACAGGGCAGTTTGACCGGGGAGCTGTTTTTT.

The CDR3 spells CASSEQGDYGYTF. CDR3 nucleotide sequence: TGTGCCAGCAGTGAACAGGGGGACTATGGCTACACCTTC. V and J are TRBV2 and TRBJ1-2, with TRBD1 identical over 7 bases. Unmatched junction bases numbered 0, after V lost 2 bases and J lost 3 bases. The CDR3 is 13 residues long. Germline values: CDR1 SNHLY, CDR2 FYNNEI.

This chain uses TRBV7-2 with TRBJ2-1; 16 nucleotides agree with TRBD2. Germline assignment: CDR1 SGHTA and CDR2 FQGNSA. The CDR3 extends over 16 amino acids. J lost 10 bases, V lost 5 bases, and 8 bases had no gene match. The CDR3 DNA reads TGTGCCAGCAGCCACGGGACTAGCGGGGGGGCAGCCGAGCAGTTCTTC. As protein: CASSHGTSGGAAEQFF.

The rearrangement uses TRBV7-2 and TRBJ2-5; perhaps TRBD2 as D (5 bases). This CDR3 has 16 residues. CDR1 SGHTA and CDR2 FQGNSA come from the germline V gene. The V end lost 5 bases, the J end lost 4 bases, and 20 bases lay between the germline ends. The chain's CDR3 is CASSQNLAIRGETQYF. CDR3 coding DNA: TGTGCCAGCAGCCAAAATTTGGCTATTCGGGGAGAGACCCAGTACTTC.

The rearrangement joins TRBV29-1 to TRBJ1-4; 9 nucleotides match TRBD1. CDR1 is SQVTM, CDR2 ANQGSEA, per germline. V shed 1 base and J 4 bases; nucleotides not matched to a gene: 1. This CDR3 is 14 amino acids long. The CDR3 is CSVEGTGDNEKLFF. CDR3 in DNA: TGCAGCGTTGAAGGGACAGGGGATAATGAAAAACTGTTTTTT.

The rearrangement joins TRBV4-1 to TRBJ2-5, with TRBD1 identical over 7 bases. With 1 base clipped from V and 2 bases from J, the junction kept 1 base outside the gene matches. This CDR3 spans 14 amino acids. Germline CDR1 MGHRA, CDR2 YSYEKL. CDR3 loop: CASSQGGQQETQYF. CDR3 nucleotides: TGCGCCAGCAGCCAAGGGGGACAGCAAGAGACCCAGTACTTC.

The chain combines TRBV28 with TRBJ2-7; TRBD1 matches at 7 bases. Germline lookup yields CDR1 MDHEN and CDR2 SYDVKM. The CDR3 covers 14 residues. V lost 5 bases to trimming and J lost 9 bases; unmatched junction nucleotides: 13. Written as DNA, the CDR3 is TGTGCCAGCAGTACCAACACCTACAGGGGTGGGCAGTACTTC. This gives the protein CASSTNTYRGGQYF.

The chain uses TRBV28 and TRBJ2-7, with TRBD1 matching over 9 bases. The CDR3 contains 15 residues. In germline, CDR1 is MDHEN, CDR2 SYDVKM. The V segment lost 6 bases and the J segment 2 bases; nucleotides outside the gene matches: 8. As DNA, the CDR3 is TGTGCCAGCAGACCCCCGGGACAGGGTACCTACGAGCAGTACTTC. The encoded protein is CASRPPGQGTYEQYF.

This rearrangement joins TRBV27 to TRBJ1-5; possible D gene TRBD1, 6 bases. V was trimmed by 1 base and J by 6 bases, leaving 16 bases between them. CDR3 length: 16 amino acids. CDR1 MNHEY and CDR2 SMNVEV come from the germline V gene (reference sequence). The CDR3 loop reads CASSLYGGPGPQPQHF. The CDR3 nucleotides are TGTGCCAGCAGTTTATATGGGGGCCCGGGCCCTCAGCCCCAGCATTTT.

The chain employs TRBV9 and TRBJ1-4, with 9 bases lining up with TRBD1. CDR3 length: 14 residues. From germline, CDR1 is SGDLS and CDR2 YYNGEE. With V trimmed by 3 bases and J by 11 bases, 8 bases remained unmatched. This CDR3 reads CASSEGGQGGKLFF. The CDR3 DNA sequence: TGTGCCAGCAGCGAGGGGGGACAGGGAGGCAAACTGTTTTTT.

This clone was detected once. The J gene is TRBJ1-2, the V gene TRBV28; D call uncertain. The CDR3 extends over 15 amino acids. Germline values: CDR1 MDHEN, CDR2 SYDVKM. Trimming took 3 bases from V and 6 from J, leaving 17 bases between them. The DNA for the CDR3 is TGTGCCAGCAGTTTGGCGGGGAGGCGCATGGATGGCTACACCTTC. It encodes CASSLAGRRMDGYTF.

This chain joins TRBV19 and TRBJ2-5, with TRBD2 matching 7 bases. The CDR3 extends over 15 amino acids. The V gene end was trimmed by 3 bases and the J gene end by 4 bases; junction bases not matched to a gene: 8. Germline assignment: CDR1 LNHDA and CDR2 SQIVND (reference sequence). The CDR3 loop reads CASSIRLAVGETQYF. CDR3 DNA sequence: TGTGCCAGTAGTATTAGGCTAGCGGTAGGAGAGACCCAGTACTTC.

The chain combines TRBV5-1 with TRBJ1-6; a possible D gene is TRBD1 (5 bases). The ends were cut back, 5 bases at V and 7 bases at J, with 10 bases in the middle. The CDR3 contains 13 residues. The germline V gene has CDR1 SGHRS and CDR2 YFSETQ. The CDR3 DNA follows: TGCGCCAGCAGGGAGGGGTGGAATTCACCCCTCCACTTT. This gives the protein CASREGWNSPLHF.

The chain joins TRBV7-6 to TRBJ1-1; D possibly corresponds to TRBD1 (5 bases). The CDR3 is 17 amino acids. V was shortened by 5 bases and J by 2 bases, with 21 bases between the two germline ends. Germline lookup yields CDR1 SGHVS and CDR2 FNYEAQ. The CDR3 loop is CASSPVRPNTGNTEAFF. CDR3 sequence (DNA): TGTGCCAGCAGCCCCGTTAGACCTAACACAGGTAACACTGAAGCTTTCTTT. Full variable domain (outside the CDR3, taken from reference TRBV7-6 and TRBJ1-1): GAGVSQSPRYKVTKRGQDVALRCDPISGHVSLYWYRQALGQGPEFLTYFNYEAQQDKSGLPNDRFSAERPEGSISTLTIQRTEQRDSAMYRCASSPVRPNTGNTEAFFGQGTRLTVV.